This TCR beta chain was retrieved from a study of metastatic and nonmetastatic thyroid tumors. This clone was found many times. TCRdb reprocessed the PCR reads using MiXCR. The sample has about 33,000 clones; over 15% are singletons. Germline V gives CDR1 MDHEN, CDR2 SYDVKM. This CDR3 has 13 amino acids. V was clipped by 2 bases and J by 4 bases, with 9 bases between them. Not a single patient had been given any form of treatment at any point before undergoing thyroid surgery. The sequenced material came from blood. The genes are TRBV28 and TRBJ2-7; D ambiguous. The receptor's source is a female donor with papillary thyroid cancer or a benign thyroid nodule (not recorded which). Some clones in this sample may be carry-over from other donors' samples. The CDR3 bases are TGTGCCAGCAGTTTAATTGTCACATACGAGCAGTACTTC. Protein sequence: CASSLIVTYEQYF.